This T cell receptor (beta chain) originates from a study of blood T cell repertoires in COVID-19. About the research overall: Samples of COVID-19 (acute and convalescent) were obtained from the United States, Italy and Spain. Sample material is recorded as cDNA or gDNA derived from T cells, B-cell-depleted T cells, or PBMCs.

This CDR3 region has 16 residues. Germline V gene data show CDR1 as SNHLY and CDR2 as FYNNEI. Deletions cut 3 bases from V and 0 bases from J, with 9 bases between. Authors' methods: Amplification of reference gene primers was used by the study to estimate nucleated cell counts. The repertoire was sequenced with immunoSEQ multiplex PCR; TCRdb's copy has only in-frame clones and lacks some. That table furnishes V, J and clone size, whereas the DNA furnished D and trimming. The sample has more than 90,000 clones, 87% seen once. The Seattle patients joined while their infection was active and were tracked longitudinally afterward.

This clonotype originated in a woman aged 60-75 years with COVID-19, enrolled during active disease. What was sequenced was peripheral blood. The chain uses TRBV2 and TRBJ1-6, with no clear D. DNA of the CDR3: TGTGCCAGCAGTGATCTCTCGAGCTCCTATAATTCACCCCTCCACTTT. It yields the protein CASSDLSSSYNSPLHF.